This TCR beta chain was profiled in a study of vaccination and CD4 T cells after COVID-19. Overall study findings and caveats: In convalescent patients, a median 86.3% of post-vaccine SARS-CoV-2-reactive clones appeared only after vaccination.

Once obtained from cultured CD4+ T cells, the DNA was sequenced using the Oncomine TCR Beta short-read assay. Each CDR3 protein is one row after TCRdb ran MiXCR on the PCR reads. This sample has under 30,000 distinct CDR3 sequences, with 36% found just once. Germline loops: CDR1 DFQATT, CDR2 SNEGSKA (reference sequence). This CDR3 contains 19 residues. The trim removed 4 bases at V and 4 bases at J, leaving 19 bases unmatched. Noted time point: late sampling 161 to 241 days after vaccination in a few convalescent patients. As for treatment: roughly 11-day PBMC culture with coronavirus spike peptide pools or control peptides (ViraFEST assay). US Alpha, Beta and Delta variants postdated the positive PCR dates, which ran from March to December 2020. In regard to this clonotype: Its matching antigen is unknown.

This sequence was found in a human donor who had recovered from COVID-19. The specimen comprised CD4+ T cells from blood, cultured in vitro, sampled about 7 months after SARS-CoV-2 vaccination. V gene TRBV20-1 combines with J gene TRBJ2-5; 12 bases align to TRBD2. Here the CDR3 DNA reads TGCAGTGCTAATAATGGACTAGCGGGAACTGTTCGAATCCTAGAGACCCAGTACTTC. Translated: CSANNGLAGTVRILETQYF.